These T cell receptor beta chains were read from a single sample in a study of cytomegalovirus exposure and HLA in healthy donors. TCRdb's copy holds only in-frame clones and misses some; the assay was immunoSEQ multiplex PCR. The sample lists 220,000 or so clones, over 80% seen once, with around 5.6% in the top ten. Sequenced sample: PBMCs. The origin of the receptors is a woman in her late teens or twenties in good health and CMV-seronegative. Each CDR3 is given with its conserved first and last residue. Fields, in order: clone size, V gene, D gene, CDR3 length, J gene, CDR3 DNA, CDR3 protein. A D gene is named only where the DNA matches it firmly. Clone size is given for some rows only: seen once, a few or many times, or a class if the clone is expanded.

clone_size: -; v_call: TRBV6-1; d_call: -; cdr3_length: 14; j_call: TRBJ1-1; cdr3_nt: TGTGCCAGCAGTGAATATGGGCAGAACACTGAAGCTTTCTTT; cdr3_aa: CASSEYGQNTEAFF
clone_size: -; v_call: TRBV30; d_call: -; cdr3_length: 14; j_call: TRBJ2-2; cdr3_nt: TGTGCCTGGAGTGTCCACCCGAACACCGGGGAGCTGTTTTTT; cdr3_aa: CAWSVHPNTGELFF
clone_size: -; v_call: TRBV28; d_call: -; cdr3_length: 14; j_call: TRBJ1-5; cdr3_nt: TGTGCCAGCAGTTTGGTCGCGAGCAATCAGCCCCAGCATTTT; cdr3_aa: CASSLVASNQPQHF
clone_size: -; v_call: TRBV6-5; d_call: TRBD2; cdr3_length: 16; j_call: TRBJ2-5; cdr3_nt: TGTGCCAGCAGTTACTCGACAGCGGGGGGGTTAGAGACCCAGTACTTC; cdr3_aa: CASSYSTAGGLETQYF
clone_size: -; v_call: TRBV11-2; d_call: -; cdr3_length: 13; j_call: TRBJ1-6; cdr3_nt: TGTGCCAGCAGCTTACAGGGCTATTCACCCCTCCACTTT; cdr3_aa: CASSLQGYSPLHF
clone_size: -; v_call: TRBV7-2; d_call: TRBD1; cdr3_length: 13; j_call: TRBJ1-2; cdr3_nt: TGTGCCAGCAGCTTAGCGACAGGGGTTGGCTACACCTTC; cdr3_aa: CASSLATGVGYTF
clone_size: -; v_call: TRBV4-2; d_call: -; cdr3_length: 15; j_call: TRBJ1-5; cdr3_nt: TGTGCCAGCAGGAACTATAAGGAAAGCAATCAGCCCCAGCATTTT; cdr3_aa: CASRNYKESNQPQHF
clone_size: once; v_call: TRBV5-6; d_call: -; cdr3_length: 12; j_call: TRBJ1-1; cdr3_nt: TGTGCCAGCAGCTTGGGGAGGGCCGTAGCTTTCTTT; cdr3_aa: CASSLGRAVAFF
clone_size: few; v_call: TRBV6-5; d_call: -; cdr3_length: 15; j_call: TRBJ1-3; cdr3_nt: TGTGCCAGCAGTTACTCGAGGGGTTCTGGAAACACCATATATTTT; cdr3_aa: CASSYSRGSGNTIYF
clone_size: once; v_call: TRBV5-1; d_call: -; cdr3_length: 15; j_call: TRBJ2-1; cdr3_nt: TGCGCCAGCAGCTGGAGGGCGGGCCTACCGAATGAGCAGTTCTTC; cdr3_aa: CASSWRAGLPNEQFF
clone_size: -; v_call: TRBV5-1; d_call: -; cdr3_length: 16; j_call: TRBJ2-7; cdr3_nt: TGCGCCAGCAGCTTGTGGGGGATATCGGTCGGAGACGAGCAGTACTTC; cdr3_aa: CASSLWGISVGDEQYF
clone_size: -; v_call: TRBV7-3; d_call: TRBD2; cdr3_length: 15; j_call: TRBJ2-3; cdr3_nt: TGTGCCAGCAGCTCGGGACTAGCGGGGGGAGATACGCAGTATTTT; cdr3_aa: CASSSGLAGGDTQYF
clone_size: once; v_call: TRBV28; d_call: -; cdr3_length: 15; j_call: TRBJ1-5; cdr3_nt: TGTGCCAGCAGTTCGCCCCGAAGGGGCAATCAGCCCCAGCATTTT; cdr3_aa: CASSSPRRGNQPQHF
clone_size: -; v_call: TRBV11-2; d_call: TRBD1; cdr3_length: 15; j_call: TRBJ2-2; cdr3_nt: TGTGCCAGCAGCCGACAGGGACGGAACACCGGGGAGCTGTTTTTT; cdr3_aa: CASSRQGRNTGELFF
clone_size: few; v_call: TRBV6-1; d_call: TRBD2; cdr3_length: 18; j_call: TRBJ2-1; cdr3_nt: TGTGCCAGCAGTGAATCGAGGATAATGTGGGGGGGGAACAATGAGCAGTTCTTC; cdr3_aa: CASSESRIMWGGNNEQFF
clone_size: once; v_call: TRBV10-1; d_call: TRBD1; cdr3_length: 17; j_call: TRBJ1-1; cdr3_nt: TGCGCCAGCACCCCAACCAGGGGGCGCCGAGCTTCCCCTGAAGCTTTCTTT; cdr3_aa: CASTPTRGRRASPEAFF
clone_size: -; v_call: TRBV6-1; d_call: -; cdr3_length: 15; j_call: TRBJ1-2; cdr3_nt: TGTGCCAGCAGTGATCGTAGAGGGGGTCCCCCTGGCTACACCTTC; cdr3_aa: CASSDRRGGPPGYTF
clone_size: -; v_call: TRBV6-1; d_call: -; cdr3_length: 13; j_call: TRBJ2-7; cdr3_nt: TGTGCCAGCAGGGGACCCCCTATGAACGAGCAGTACTTC; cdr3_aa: CASRGPPMNEQYF
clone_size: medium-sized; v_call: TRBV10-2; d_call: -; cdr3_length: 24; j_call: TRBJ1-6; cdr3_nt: TGCGCCAGCAGTGAGGCGAAGTGGGGACACATCGTTCAGATTGTTAGCTCCTATAATTCACCCCTCCACTTT; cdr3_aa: CASSEAKWGHIVQIVSSYNSPLHF
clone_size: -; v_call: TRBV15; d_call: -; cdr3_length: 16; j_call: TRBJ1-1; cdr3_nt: TGTGCCACCAGCCCGAGAAGGGGGGCGGCGGGCACTGAAGCTTTCTTT; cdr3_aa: CATSPRRGAAGTEAFF
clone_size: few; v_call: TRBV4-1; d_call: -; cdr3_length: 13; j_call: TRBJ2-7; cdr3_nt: TGCGCCAGCAGCCACTCACAGGGCTACGAGCAGTACTTC; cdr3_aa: CASSHSQGYEQYF
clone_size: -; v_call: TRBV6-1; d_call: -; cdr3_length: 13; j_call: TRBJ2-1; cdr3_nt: TGTGCCAGCATTAAGGAAGGCCGCAATGAGCAGTTCTTC; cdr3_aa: CASIKEGRNEQFF
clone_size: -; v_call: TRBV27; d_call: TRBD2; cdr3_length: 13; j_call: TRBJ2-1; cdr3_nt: TGTGCCAGTTCCAGCGGGAGTAGGAATGAGCAGTTCTTC; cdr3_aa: CASSSGSRNEQFF
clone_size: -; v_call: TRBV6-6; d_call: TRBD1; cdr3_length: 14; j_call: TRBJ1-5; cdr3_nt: TGTGCCAGCAGGAGAGTTACAGGGGGGCAGCCCCAGCATTTT; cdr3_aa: CASRRVTGGQPQHF
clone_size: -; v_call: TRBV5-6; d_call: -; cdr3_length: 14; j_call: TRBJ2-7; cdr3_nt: TGTGCCAGCAGCTCGCTAGTGGGCCGGAGCGAGCAGTACTTC; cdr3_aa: CASSSLVGRSEQYF
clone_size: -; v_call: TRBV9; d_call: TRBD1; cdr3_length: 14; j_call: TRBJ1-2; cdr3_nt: TGTGCCAGCAGCTCAACAGGGGGCGCCTATGGCTACACCTTC; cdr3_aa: CASSSTGGAYGYTF
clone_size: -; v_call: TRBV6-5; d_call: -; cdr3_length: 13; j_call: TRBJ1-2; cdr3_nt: TGTGCCACCAGTGTAGGGCGTCTCAGTGGCTACACCTTC; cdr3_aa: CATSVGRLSGYTF
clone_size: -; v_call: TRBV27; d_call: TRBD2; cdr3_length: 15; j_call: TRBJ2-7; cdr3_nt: TGTGCCAGCAGTTTACATAGCGGGAGTAACTACGAGCAGTACTTC; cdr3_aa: CASSLHSGSNYEQYF
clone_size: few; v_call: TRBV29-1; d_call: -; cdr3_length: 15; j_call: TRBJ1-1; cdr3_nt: TGCAGCGTTGGGGCGGGGTGGGGGATGAACACTGAAGCTTTCTTT; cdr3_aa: CSVGAGWGMNTEAFF
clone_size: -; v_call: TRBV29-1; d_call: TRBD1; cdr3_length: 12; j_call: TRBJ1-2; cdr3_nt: TGCAGCGTTCTGGACAGGGACTATGGCTACACCTTC; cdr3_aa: CSVLDRDYGYTF
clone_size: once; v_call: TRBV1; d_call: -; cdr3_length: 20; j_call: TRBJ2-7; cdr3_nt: TGCACCAGCAGCCACCCTCGGCGGCTAGCGGGAGCAATCGCCCCCGACGAGCAGTACTTC; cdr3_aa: CTSSHPRRLAGAIAPDEQYF
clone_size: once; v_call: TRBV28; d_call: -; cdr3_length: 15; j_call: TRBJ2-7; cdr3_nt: TGTGCCAGCAGCACTTCGAAGTCTAGCTCCTACGAGCAGTACTTC; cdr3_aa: CASSTSKSSSYEQYF
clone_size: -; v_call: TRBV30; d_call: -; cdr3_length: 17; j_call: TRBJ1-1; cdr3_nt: TGTGCCTGGACTCTGATTACGGGGGATGGGATTAACACTGAAGCTTTCTTT; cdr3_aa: CAWTLITGDGINTEAFF
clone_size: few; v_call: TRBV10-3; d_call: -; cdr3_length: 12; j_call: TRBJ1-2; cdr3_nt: TGTGCCCCACCAGGGGAGCAGTATGGCTACACCTTC; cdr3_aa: CAPPGEQYGYTF
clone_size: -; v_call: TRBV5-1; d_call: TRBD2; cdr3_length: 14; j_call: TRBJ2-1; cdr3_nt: TGCGCCAGCATAGCGGGAGAATCCTACAATGAGCAGTTCTTC; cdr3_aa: CASIAGESYNEQFF
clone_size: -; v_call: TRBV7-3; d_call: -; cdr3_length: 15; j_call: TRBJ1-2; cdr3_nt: TGTGCCAGCAGCTTAACTCCGGATATCAGCTATGGCTACACCTTC; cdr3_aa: CASSLTPDISYGYTF
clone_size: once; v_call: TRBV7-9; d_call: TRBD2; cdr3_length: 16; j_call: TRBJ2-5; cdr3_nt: TGTGCCAGCAGCCCGGGACTAGCGGGAGATGTGGAGACCCAGTACTTC; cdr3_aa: CASSPGLAGDVETQYF
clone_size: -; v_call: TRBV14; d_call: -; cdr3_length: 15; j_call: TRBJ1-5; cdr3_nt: TGTGCCAGCAGCCCCCCTCGGCGGTCAGGACAGCCCCAGCATTTT; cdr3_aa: CASSPPRRSGQPQHF